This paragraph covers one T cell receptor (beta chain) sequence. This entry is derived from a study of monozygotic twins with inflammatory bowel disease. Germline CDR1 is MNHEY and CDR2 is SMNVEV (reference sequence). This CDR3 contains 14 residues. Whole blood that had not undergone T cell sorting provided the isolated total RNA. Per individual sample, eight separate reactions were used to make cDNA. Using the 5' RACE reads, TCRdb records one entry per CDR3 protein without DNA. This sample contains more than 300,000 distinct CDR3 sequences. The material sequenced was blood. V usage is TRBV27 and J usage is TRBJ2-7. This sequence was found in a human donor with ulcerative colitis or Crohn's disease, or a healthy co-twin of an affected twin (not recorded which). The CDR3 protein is CASSFASGLLEQYF.